This is a list of T cell receptor beta chains from one sample in a study of shared clonotypes between healthy human individuals. Using immunoSEQ multiplex PCR, the repertoire was profiled, and TCRdb retains in-frame clones only, with some absent. Of over a million clones listed, approximately 97% are singletons. The sample was naive CD4+ T cells sorted from blood. The receptors were sampled from a young man in good health. Each CDR3 is given with its conserved first and last residue. Each record gives: CDR3 protein, CDR3 DNA, J gene, CDR3 length, D gene, V gene, clone size. A D gene is named only where the DNA matches it firmly. A clone size is listed for some rows: how often the clone was seen (once, few, many), or a class if it is expanded.

CDR3: CASSPPSSRGQETQYF; DNA: TGTGCCAGCTCACCACCTTCTTCGCGGGGCCAAGAGACCCAGTACTTC; J: TRBJ2-5; length: 16; D: .; V: TRBV18; size: .
CDR3: CASSLEYGRGYEQYF; DNA: TGCGCCAGCAGCTTGGAGTACGGGCGGGGCTACGAGCAGTACTTC; J: TRBJ2-7; length: 15; D: .; V: TRBV5-1; size: .
CDR3: CASSGLGTPIPYEQYF; DNA: TGTGCCAGCAGCGGACTTGGGACGCCAATACCCTACGAGCAGTACTTC; J: TRBJ2-7; length: 16; D: .; V: TRBV7-9; size: .
CDR3: CASSFEQNTGELFF; DNA: TGTGCCAGCAGCTTTGAGCAGAACACCGGGGAGCTGTTTTTT; J: TRBJ2-2; length: 14; D: .; V: TRBV7-9; size: once
CDR3: CASNSAGGAGEQFF; DNA: TGTGCCAGCAACTCCGCCGGGGGGGCCGGTGAGCAGTTCTTC; J: TRBJ2-1; length: 14; D: TRBD2; V: TRBV7-9; size: .
CDR3: CASSRQGLGQPQHF; DNA: TGCGCCAGCAGTCGACAGGGGTTAGGTCAGCCCCAGCATTTT; J: TRBJ1-5; length: 14; D: TRBD1; V: TRBV4-1; size: .
CDR3: CASSVGYSNQPQHF; DNA: TGTGCCAGTAGTGTGGGATATAGCAATCAGCCCCAGCATTTT; J: TRBJ1-5; length: 14; D: .; V: TRBV19; size: few
CDR3: CASSVGIAEGRVYEQYF; DNA: TGTGCCAGCAGCGTGGGGATAGCGGAAGGGAGGGTCTACGAGCAGTACTTC; J: TRBJ2-7; length: 17; D: TRBD2; V: TRBV9; size: .
CDR3: CASSLQGSDEQYF; DNA: TGTGCCAGCAGCTTACAGGGTAGCGACGAGCAGTACTTC; J: TRBJ2-7; length: 13; D: .; V: TRBV5-4; size: .
CDR3: CAISGTTSEQYF; DNA: TGTGCCATCAGCGGGACAACGTCCGAGCAGTACTTC; J: TRBJ2-7; length: 12; D: .; V: TRBV10-3; size: .
CDR3: CASSLTGGNFNEQFF; DNA: TGTGCCAGCAGCTTGACAGGGGGCAATTTCAATGAGCAGTTCTTC; J: TRBJ2-1; length: 15; D: TRBD1; V: TRBV5-4; size: .
CDR3: CASTLSGNEQFF; DNA: TGTGCCAGCACCCTATCCGGGAATGAGCAGTTCTTC; J: TRBJ2-1; length: 12; D: .; V: TRBV2; size: once
CDR3: CASSSGGRQREPYEQYF; DNA: TGCGCCAGCAGTTCTGGCGGTCGCCAGCGGGAGCCCTACGAGCAGTACTTC; J: TRBJ2-7; length: 17; D: TRBD2; V: TRBV5-1; size: .
CDR3: CASRSRALAGGPYEQYF; DNA: TGTGCCAGCAGATCCCGCGCACTAGCGGGAGGTCCCTACGAGCAGTACTTC; J: TRBJ2-7; length: 17; D: TRBD2; V: TRBV27; size: .
CDR3: CASHRTYATNEKLFF; DNA: TGTGCCAGCCACCGGACCTATGCAACTAATGAAAAACTGTTTTTT; J: TRBJ1-4; length: 15; D: .; V: TRBV21-1; size: once
CDR3: CASSPFEGANPNTGELFF; DNA: TGTGCCAGCTCACCGTTTGAGGGGGCAAACCCCAACACCGGGGAGCTGTTTTTT; J: TRBJ2-2; length: 18; D: TRBD1; V: TRBV18; size: .
CDR3: CASSPPADEQFF; DNA: TGTGCCAGCTCACCACCGGCGGATGAGCAGTTCTTC; J: TRBJ2-1; length: 12; D: .; V: TRBV18; size: .
CDR3: CASRELESPSYNEQFF; DNA: TGCGCCAGCAGGGAACTAGAGTCCCCATCCTACAATGAGCAGTTCTTC; J: TRBJ2-1; length: 16; D: .; V: TRBV5-1; size: .
CDR3: CASRPSTGELFF; DNA: TGTGCCAGCAGACCGTCCACCGGGGAGCTGTTTTTT; J: TRBJ2-2; length: 12; D: .; V: TRBV28; size: .
CDR3: CASSHLKLAGAGNEQFF; DNA: TGTGCCAGCAGTCACCTCAAACTAGCGGGAGCGGGCAATGAGCAGTTCTTC; J: TRBJ2-1; length: 17; D: TRBD2; V: TRBV28; size: .
CDR3: CASSPRGESDTQYF; DNA: TGTGCCAGCTCACCACGGGGGGAGTCAGATACGCAGTATTTT; J: TRBJ2-3; length: 14; D: .; V: TRBV18; size: .
CDR3: CASSLLRPGTSGLVAKNIQYF; DNA: TGTGCCAGCAGCTTACTACGACCTGGGACTAGCGGACTAGTAGCCAAAAACATTCAGTACTTC; J: TRBJ2-4; length: 21; D: TRBD2; V: TRBV7-8; size: .
CDR3: CASSILNEQFF; DNA: TGTGCCAGCAGCATTTTAAATGAGCAGTTCTTC; J: TRBJ2-1; length: 11; D: .; V: TRBV6-1; size: .
CDR3: CAISESRVGTEAFF; DNA: TGTGCCATCAGTGAGTCAAGGGTGGGGACTGAAGCTTTCTTT; J: TRBJ1-1; length: 14; D: .; V: TRBV10-3; size: .
CDR3: CASSQDPPGPIHPLAKNIQYF; DNA: TGTGCCAGCAGCCAAGATCCCCCGGGACCAATTCACCCCTTAGCCAAAAACATTCAGTACTTC; J: TRBJ2-4; length: 21; D: .; V: TRBV14; size: .
CDR3: CASTVRDQSYNEQFF; DNA: TGTGCCAGTACAGTCCGAGACCAGAGCTACAATGAGCAGTTCTTC; J: TRBJ2-1; length: 15; D: .; V: TRBV19; size: .
CDR3: CASSQRVYSNQPQHF; DNA: TGTGCCAGCAGCCAAAGAGTATATAGCAATCAGCCCCAGCATTTT; J: TRBJ1-5; length: 15; D: .; V: TRBV5-8; size: .
CDR3: CASSNWTSGSWYQETQYF; DNA: TGTGCCAGCTCTAATTGGACTAGCGGGAGTTGGTACCAAGAGACCCAGTACTTC; J: TRBJ2-5; length: 18; D: TRBD2; V: TRBV18; size: .
CDR3: CAWSVQGNQPQHF; DNA: TGTGCCTGGAGTGTACAAGGCAATCAGCCCCAGCATTTT; J: TRBJ1-5; length: 13; D: .; V: TRBV30; size: .
CDR3: CASSPPGTSGSSYNEQFF; DNA: TGTGCCAGCTCACCACCCGGGACTAGCGGGAGCTCCTACAATGAGCAGTTCTTC; J: TRBJ2-1; length: 18; D: TRBD2; V: TRBV18; size: .
CDR3: CASSPEVGTQPQHF; DNA: TGCGCCAGCAGCCCGGAGGTGGGGACCCAGCCCCAGCATTTT; J: TRBJ1-5; length: 14; D: .; V: TRBV5-1; size: .
CDR3: CASSQKLGLDYYF; DNA: TGTGCCAGCAGCCAGAAGCTGGGGCTGGATTATTACTTC; J: TRBJ2-7; length: 13; D: .; V: TRBV14; size: once
CDR3: CASSPLTRGRGTDTQYF; DNA: TGTGCCAGCTCACCACTTACCCGCGGGAGGGGGACAGATACGCAGTATTTT; J: TRBJ2-3; length: 17; D: TRBD2; V: TRBV18; size: once
CDR3: CASSLDGQGKSTDTQYF; DNA: TGTGCCAGCAGCTTAGATGGGCAGGGAAAGAGCACAGATACGCAGTATTTT; J: TRBJ2-3; length: 17; D: .; V: TRBV11-3; size: .
CDR3: CASSSLSGVKTQYF; DNA: TGTGCCAGCAGCTCCCTATCGGGGGTGAAGACCCAGTACTTC; J: TRBJ2-5; length: 14; D: .; V: TRBV7-9; size: .
CDR3: CAWSTSHGNQPQHF; DNA: TGTGCCTGGAGCACCTCACATGGCAATCAGCCCCAGCATTTT; J: TRBJ1-5; length: 14; D: .; V: TRBV30; size: .
CDR3: CASSLEGLAGAVSYEQYF; DNA: TGTGCCAGCAGCTTAGAGGGGCTAGCGGGAGCGGTTTCCTACGAGCAGTACTTC; J: TRBJ2-7; length: 18; D: TRBD2; V: TRBV7-2; size: .
CDR3: CASSLGRTDTQYF; DNA: TGTGCCAGCAGCTTAGGCCGCACAGATACGCAGTATTTT; J: TRBJ2-3; length: 13; D: .; V: TRBV11-3; size: .
CDR3: CASSKDRYNEQFF; DNA: TGTGCCAGCAGCAAAGACCGTTACAATGAGCAGTTCTTC; J: TRBJ2-1; length: 13; D: .; V: TRBV7-2; size: .
CDR3: CASSLCPGRKCYGYTF; DNA: TGTGCCAGCAGCTTATGTCCAGGGAGAAAGTGCTATGGCTACACCTTC; J: TRBJ1-2; length: 16; D: .; V: TRBV7-9; size: .
CDR3: CASSIRVSNQPQHF; DNA: TGTGCCAGTAGTATCAGGGTAAGCAATCAGCCCCAGCATTTT; J: TRBJ1-5; length: 14; D: .; V: TRBV19; size: .
CDR3: CASSYNLGQPYGYTF; DNA: TGTGCCAGCAGTTACAACCTTGGACAGCCCTATGGCTACACCTTC; J: TRBJ1-2; length: 15; D: .; V: TRBV6-6; size: .
CDR3: CASSLPDIPSTDTQYF; DNA: TGTGCCAGCAGCTTACCAGACATACCTAGCACAGATACGCAGTATTTT; J: TRBJ2-3; length: 16; D: .; V: TRBV7-2; size: .
CDR3: CASSLGTSTDTQYF; DNA: TGTGCCAGCAGCTTGGGTACTAGCACAGATACGCAGTATTTT; J: TRBJ2-3; length: 14; D: .; V: TRBV5-4; size: .
CDR3: CSVVRDGYEQYF; DNA: TGCAGCGTTGTGCGGGACGGCTACGAGCAGTACTTC; J: TRBJ2-7; length: 12; D: .; V: TRBV29-1; size: .
CDR3: CASSVGTGAHNEQFF; DNA: TGTGCCAGCAGCGTAGGGACCGGGGCCCACAATGAGCAGTTCTTC; J: TRBJ2-1; length: 15; D: .; V: TRBV9; size: .
CDR3: CASSAPPGQGYHEQYF; DNA: TGTGCCAGCAGCGCCCCCCCGGGACAGGGTTACCACGAGCAGTACTTC; J: TRBJ2-7; length: 16; D: TRBD1; V: TRBV9; size: .
CDR3: CASSNNMNTEAFF; DNA: TGTGCCAGCAGTAACAACATGAACACTGAAGCTTTCTTT; J: TRBJ1-1; length: 13; D: .; V: TRBV28; size: .
CDR3: CASITRDRGYTF; DNA: TGTGCCAGTATCACAAGGGATCGGGGCTACACCTTC; J: TRBJ1-2; length: 12; D: .; V: TRBV19; size: .
CDR3: CASSLGREGYEQYF; DNA: TGTGCCAGCAGCTTGGGGCGGGAGGGCTACGAGCAGTACTTC; J: TRBJ2-7; length: 14; D: TRBD2; V: TRBV7-9; size: .
CDR3: CASSLVGVPDTQYF; DNA: TGCGCCAGCAGCTTGGTTGGGGTCCCAGATACGCAGTATTTT; J: TRBJ2-3; length: 14; D: .; V: TRBV5-1; size: .
CDR3: CASSTDPGNEQFF; DNA: TGTGCCAGCAGCACGGACCCAGGCAATGAGCAGTTCTTC; J: TRBJ2-1; length: 13; D: .; V: TRBV7-2; size: .
CDR3: CASSPRQGNTGELFF; DNA: TGTGCCAGCTCACCACGCCAGGGAAATACCGGGGAGCTGTTTTTT; J: TRBJ2-2; length: 15; D: .; V: TRBV18; size: .